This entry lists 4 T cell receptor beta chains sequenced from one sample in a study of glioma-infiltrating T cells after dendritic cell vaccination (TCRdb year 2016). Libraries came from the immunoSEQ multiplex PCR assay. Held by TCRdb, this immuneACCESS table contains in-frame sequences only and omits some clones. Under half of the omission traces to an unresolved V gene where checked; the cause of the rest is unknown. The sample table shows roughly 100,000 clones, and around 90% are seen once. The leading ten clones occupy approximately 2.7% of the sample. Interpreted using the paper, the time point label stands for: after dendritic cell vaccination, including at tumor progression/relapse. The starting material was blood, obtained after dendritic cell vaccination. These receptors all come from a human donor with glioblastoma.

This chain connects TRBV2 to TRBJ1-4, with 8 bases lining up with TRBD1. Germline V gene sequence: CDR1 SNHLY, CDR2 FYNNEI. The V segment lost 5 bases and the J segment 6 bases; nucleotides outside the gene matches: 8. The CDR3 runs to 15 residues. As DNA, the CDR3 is TGTGCCAGCAGTCAACAAACAGGGGGATATGAAAAACTGTTTTTT. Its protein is CASSQQTGGYEKLFF. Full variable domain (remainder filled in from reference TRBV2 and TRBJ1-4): EPEVTQTPSHQVTQMGQEVILRCVPISNHLYFYWYRQILGQKVEFLVSFYNNEISEKSEIFDDQFSVERPDGSNFTLKIRSTKLEDSAMYFCASSQQTGGYEKLFFGSGTQLSVL.

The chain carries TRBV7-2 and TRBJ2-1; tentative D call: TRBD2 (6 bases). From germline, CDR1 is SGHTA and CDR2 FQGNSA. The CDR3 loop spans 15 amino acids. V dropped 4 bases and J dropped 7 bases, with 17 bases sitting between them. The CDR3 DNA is TGTGCCAGCAGCTCCTCTGCGGGGCCGATTAATGAGCAGTTCTTC. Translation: CASSSSAGPINEQFF.

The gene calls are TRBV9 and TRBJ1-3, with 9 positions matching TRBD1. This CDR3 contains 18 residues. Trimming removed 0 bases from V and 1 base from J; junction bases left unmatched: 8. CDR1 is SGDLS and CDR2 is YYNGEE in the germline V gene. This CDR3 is CASSVGPGQGTSGNTIYF. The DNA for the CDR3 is TGTGCCAGCAGCGTAGGACCGGGACAGGGTACGTCTGGAAACACCATATATTTT.

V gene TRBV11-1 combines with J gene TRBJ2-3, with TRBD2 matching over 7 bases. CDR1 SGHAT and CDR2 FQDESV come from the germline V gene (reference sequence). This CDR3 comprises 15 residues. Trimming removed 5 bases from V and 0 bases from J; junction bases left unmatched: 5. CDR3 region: CASSLSGGSTDTQYF. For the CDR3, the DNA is TGTGCCAGCAGCCTATCGGGGGGTAGCACAGATACGCAGTATTTT.